This is a list of T cell receptor beta chains from one sample in a study of cytotoxic CD8 clonotypes in ibrutinib-treated CLL. TCRdb's table, derived via immunoSEQ multiplex PCR, lists solely in-frame clones and lacks some. In the table there are about 200,000 clones, 70% of which are singletons. This sample comprised PBMCs, obtained after 12 months of ibrutinib treatment. These receptors were collected from a human donor with chronic lymphocytic leukemia. CDR3s include the opening cysteine and the closing phenylalanine or tryptophan. A D gene is named only where the DNA matches it firmly. Not every row has a clone size; where given, it reads once, few, many or a size class.

>.|TRBD1|TRBJ2-5|TRBV7-3
TGTGCCAGCAGCTTAACGGGAGACAGGGTCGGCGAGACCCAGTACTTC
CASSLTGDRVGETQYF
>.|TRBD1|TRBJ2-1|TRBV6-5
TGTGCCAGCAGTAAACGACAGGGGGCGAATGAGCAGTTCTTC
CASSKRQGANEQFF
>.|.|TRBJ1-6|TRBV5-1
TGCGCCAGCAGCTTGAGTAATTCACCCCTCCACTTT
CASSLSNSPLHF
>once|.|TRBJ1-2|TRBV6-1
TGTGCCAGCACCACGACAGAGGAGGTGGGGGGCTACACCTTC
CASTTTEEVGGYTF
>once|.|TRBJ1-1|TRBV5-1
TGCGCCAGCAGCCCCCAGGTGAACACTGAAGCTTTCTTT
CASSPQVNTEAFF
>.|TRBD1|TRBJ1-5|TRBV7-8
TGTGCCAGCAGCAGGGACAGGGATCGTCAGCCCCAGCATTTT
CASSRDRDRQPQHF
>.|.|TRBJ1-4|TRBV5-6
TGTGCCAGCAGCTTGGACGGTCTAAATGAAAAACTGTTTTTT
CASSLDGLNEKLFF
>.|.|TRBJ1-4|TRBV30
TGTGCCTGGAGTGGGGAAAAACTGTTTTTT
CAWSGEKLFF
>.|.|TRBJ1-1|TRBV6-6
TGTGCCAGCAGCCCCGCCGGACACGGGAACACTGAAGCTTTCTTT
CASSPAGHGNTEAFF
>.|.|TRBJ1-5|TRBV18
TGTGCCAGCTCACCTGACACGGGTAATCAGCCCCAGCATTTT
CASSPDTGNQPQHF
>.|.|TRBJ1-3|TRBV30
TGTGCCTGGAGTTGGGCCCACTCTGGAAACACCATATATTTT
CAWSWAHSGNTIYF
>.|.|TRBJ2-2|TRBV19
TGTGCCAGTTCTGGTAGTATGACCGGGGAGCTGTTTTTT
CASSGSMTGELFF
>.|.|TRBJ1-2|TRBV9
TGTGCCAGCAGCGAGGTTGGGGCAGGGTTCTTGTATGGCTACACCTTC
CASSEVGAGFLYGYTF
>.|.|TRBJ2-1|TRBV4-1
TGCGCCAGCAGCCAAGTTACTAACCTAAATGAGCAGTTCTTC
CASSQVTNLNEQFF
>once|.|TRBJ1-5|TRBV18
TGTGCCAGCTCACGATCGGGGGAGGTCGGTCAGCCCCAGCATTTT
CASSRSGEVGQPQHF
>.|.|TRBJ1-2|TRBV7-9
TGTGCCAGCAGCAAAAACCCGGACGGGAACTATGGCTACACCTTC
CASSKNPDGNYGYTF
>once|.|TRBJ2-2|TRBV7-9
TGTGCCAGCAGCTTAGCAGGGACTAACACCGGGGAGCTGTTTTTT
CASSLAGTNTGELFF
>.|.|TRBJ1-4|TRBV9
TGTGCCAGCAGCGTAGCTTTGGGGGGAGAAAAACTGTTTTTT
CASSVALGGEKLFF
>.|.|TRBJ2-1|TRBV27
TGTGCCAGCAGCACCGCCTCCGACAATGAGCAGTTCTTC
CASSTASDNEQFF
>.|TRBD1|TRBJ2-5|TRBV11-3
TGTGCCAGCAGCTTACACGCAGGGGGCGGTGAGACCCAGTACTTC
CASSLHAGGGETQYF
>.|TRBD2|TRBJ2-1|TRBV5-1
TGCGCCAGCAGCTTAGCGGGGGAATACAATGAGCAGTTCTTC
CASSLAGEYNEQFF
>few|.|TRBJ2-1|TRBV29-1
TGCAGCGTGGACCGGGACACCAAGGGGAATGAGCAGTTCTTC
CSVDRDTKGNEQFF
>.|.|TRBJ2-7|TRBV30
TGTGCCTGGAGCTGGAGCGCCTACGAGCAGTACTTC
CAWSWSAYEQYF
>.|TRBD1|TRBJ1-4|TRBV25-1
TGTGCCAGCACCTGGGGTGGGACAGGGGGTGAAAAACTGTTTTTT
CASTWGGTGGEKLFF
>.|TRBD1|TRBJ2-3|TRBV6-1
TGTGCCAGCAGAATCCGGGACAGGGTTTTGGATACGCAGTATTTT
CASRIRDRVLDTQYF
>.|TRBD2|TRBJ2-3|TRBV4-3
TGCGCCAGCAGCCGGGGACTAGCGGGAGTTGGTACAGATACGCAGTATTTT
CASSRGLAGVGTDTQYF
>.|.|TRBJ1-5|TRBV30
TGTGCCTGGAGTACCAAAGTGGGGGTCAATCAGCCCCAGCATTTT
CAWSTKVGVNQPQHF
>.|.|TRBJ2-2|TRBV7-9
TGTGCCAGCTCCCAAGAGGGGGGTAGCGCCGGGGAGCTGTTTTTT
CASSQEGGSAGELFF
>.|TRBD1|TRBJ1-3|TRBV5-1
TGCGCCAGCAGCTTGGGACAGGGGAACTCTGGAAACACCATATATTTT
CASSLGQGNSGNTIYF
>.|TRBD2|TRBJ2-1|TRBV30
TGTGCCTGGACCCTAGCGGGGGGCTCCTACAATGAGCAGTTCTTC
CAWTLAGGSYNEQFF
>.|TRBD1|TRBJ1-2|TRBV5-6
TGTGCCAGCAAGACCGGACAGGGTTGGTATGGCTACACCTTC
CASKTGQGWYGYTF
>few|TRBD1|TRBJ1-1|TRBV7-2
TGTGCCAGCAGCACGGGACAGGGGAATGAAGCTTTCTTT
CASSTGQGNEAFF
>.|.|TRBJ2-7|TRBV10-2
TGCGCCAGCAGTGATGGGCCCTCGAAAATCCACGAGCAGTACTTC
CASSDGPSKIHEQYF
>once|.|TRBJ2-7|TRBV25-1
TGTGCCATCCCAAAGCTTCCGGGGTGGGGGCATTACGAGCAGTACTTC
CAIPKLPGWGHYEQYF
>.|TRBD2|TRBJ2-1|TRBV19
TGTGCCAGTAGTCACCCTCGGGGCAGAACAATTACGACTAGCGGGTACAATGAGCAGTTCTTC
CASSHPRGRTITTSGYNEQFF
>.|.|TRBJ2-2|TRBV11-3
TGTGCCAGCAGCCCTGCTGGAGGGGCTGGGGGGACCGGGGAGCTGTTTTTT
CASSPAGGAGGTGELFF
>.|.|TRBJ2-2|TRBV7-2
TGTGCCAGCAGCTTAGGGAGGGGGATCACCGGGGAGCTGTTTTTT
CASSLGRGITGELFF
>.|TRBD1|TRBJ1-2|TRBV6-5
TGTGCCAGCACCCACCGGACAGGTGGGAACTATGGCTACACCTTC
CASTHRTGGNYGYTF
>few|TRBD1|TRBJ1-5|TRBV18
TGTGCCAGCTCCCCGGGACAGGGTAGCCAGCCCCAGCATTTT
CASSPGQGSQPQHF
>.|.|TRBJ2-2|TRBV5-6
TGTGCCAGCAGGGGACTGGGACAGCCACTCCAGGAGCTGTTTTTT
CASRGLGQPLQELFF
>.|.|TRBJ2-2|TRBV5-4
TGTGCCAGCAGCTTGGCGGGGCAGAGGGAGCTGTTTTTT
CASSLAGQRELFF
>.|.|TRBJ2-7|TRBV5-8
TGTGCCAGCAGCTTGTACACGGGGCGTATATACCACGAGCAGTACTTC
CASSLYTGRIYHEQYF
>once|.|TRBJ1-3|TRBV7-8
TGTGCCAGCAGCTTAGTAGGCGGACCTGGAAACACCATATATTTT
CASSLVGGPGNTIYF
>.|TRBD1|TRBJ1-1|TRBV6-1
TGTGCCAGCAGAGAAAGGTGGGAGACAGGGGAAACTGAAGCTTTCTTT
CASRERWETGETEAFF
>.|.|TRBJ2-5|TRBV27
TGTGCCAGCAACTTTCGGGGGCTACCTCTCGAGACCCAGTACTTC
CASNFRGLPLETQYF